This is a list of T cell receptor beta chains from one sample in a study of PD-1 blockade in classical Hodgkin lymphoma. The repertoire was sequenced with immunoSEQ multiplex PCR; TCRdb's copy has only in-frame clones and lacks some. The table shows 25,000 to 35,000 clones, with 75% to 90% occurring only once. The sample was CD4+ T cells from blood, taken before the fourth cycle of nivolumab. Receptors were obtained from a human donor with classical Hodgkin lymphoma. Both conserved end residues are part of each CDR3. The D gene is left open where the match is weak. Clone size appears in some rows only: once, few, many, or a class for an expanded clone.

few	TRBV5-4	TRBD2	TRBJ2-4	TGTGCCAGCAGCCAGCAAGGGACTAGTACGACCATTCAGTACTTC	CASSQQGTSTTIQYF
NA	TRBV5-4	TRBD1	TRBJ2-7	TGTGCCAGCAGCCTCGGGACAGGGAGGTACGAGCAGTACTTC	CASSLGTGRYEQYF
NA	TRBV7-6	TRBD2	TRBJ2-1	TGTGCCAGCAGCTTTCTAAAACTAGCGGTAAATGGCGATGAGCAGTTCTTC	CASSFLKLAVNGDEQFF
NA	TRBV9	TRBD1	TRBJ1-4	TGTGCCAGCAGCTCGGGACAGGTCGATGAAAAACTGTTTTTT	CASSSGQVDEKLFF
NA	TRBV15	NA	TRBJ1-3	TGTGCCACCAGCAGAGGGGGAGGAGGGGGAAACACCATATATTTT	CATSRGGGGGNTIYF
NA	TRBV10-3	TRBD1	TRBJ1-1	TGTGCCATCAGCAAGACAGGGAACCTTGAAGCTTTCTTT	CAISKTGNLEAFF
NA	TRBV5-1	NA	TRBJ2-5	TGCGCCAGCGGAAATCAGGGCGGAGGGACCCAGTACTTC	CASGNQGGGTQYF
once	TRBV12-5	TRBD1	TRBJ1-2	TGTGCTAGTGGTTTGACCGGGACAGGGTTTCGTGGCGGCTACACCTTC	CASGLTGTGFRGGYTF
NA	TRBV27	TRBD2	TRBJ2-1	TGTGCCAGCCGCCCCCTTCGGACTAGCGGGAATGAGCAGTTCTTC	CASRPLRTSGNEQFF
NA	TRBV2	NA	TRBJ1-3	TGTGCCAGCAAAGTCAGCAGGGTCTTTGCTGGAAACACCATATATTTT	CASKVSRVFAGNTIYF
NA	TRBV10-2	NA	TRBJ1-1	TGCGCCAGCAGTGACGAGTACACTGAAGCTTTCTTT	CASSDEYTEAFF
NA	TRBV6-5	TRBD1	TRBJ2-7	TGTGCCAGCAGTTACAGAGGGACAGCCTACGAGCAGTACTTC	CASSYRGTAYEQYF
NA	TRBV9	TRBD2	TRBJ2-2	TGTGCCAGCAGCGTGGGACTAGCGTATTACACCGGGGAGCTGTTTTTT	CASSVGLAYYTGELFF
NA	TRBV28	NA	TRBJ2-5	TGTGCCAGCAGTTCCGCAGGGACCGCGGGGACCCAGTACTTC	CASSSAGTAGTQYF
once	TRBV18	NA	TRBJ2-4	TGTGCCAGCTCACCGCAACTGGGACCCTCAGACATTCAGTACTTC	CASSPQLGPSDIQYF
NA	TRBV29-1	NA	TRBJ2-3	TGCAGCGTTGATCCCCCCTTTGCGAAGGGGTTCACAGATACGCAGTATTTT	CSVDPPFAKGFTDTQYF
NA	TRBV19	NA	TRBJ1-5	TGTGCCAGTAGTATAGTCCCAACCGGCAATAGCAATCAGCCCCAGCATTTT	CASSIVPTGNSNQPQHF
once	TRBV4-1	TRBD1	TRBJ1-3	TGCGCCAGCAGAAGACAGGGGGCTGGGGACACCATATATTTT	CASRRQGAGDTIYF